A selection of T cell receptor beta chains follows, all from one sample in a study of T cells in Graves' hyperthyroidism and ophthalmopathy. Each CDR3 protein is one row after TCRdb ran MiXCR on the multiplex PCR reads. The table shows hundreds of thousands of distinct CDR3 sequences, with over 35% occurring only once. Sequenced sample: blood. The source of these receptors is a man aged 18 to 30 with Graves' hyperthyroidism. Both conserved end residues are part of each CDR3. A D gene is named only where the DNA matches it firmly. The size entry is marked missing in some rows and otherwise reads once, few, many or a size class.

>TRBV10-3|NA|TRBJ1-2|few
TGTGCCATCAGTGAAGACGGGTTAGAAGGCTACACCTTC
CAISEDGLEGYTF
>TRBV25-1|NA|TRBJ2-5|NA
TGTGCCAGCAGTGAATATGAACAGGTGTACCAAGAGACCCAGTACTTC
CASSEYEQVYQETQYF
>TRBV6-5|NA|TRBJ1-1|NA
TGTGCCAGCAGCGGGGCAGCCGAAGCTTTCTTT
CASSGAAEAFF
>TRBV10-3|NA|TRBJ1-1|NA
TGTGCCATCAGTGACAGGGGAGGGGAATTT
CAISDRGGEF
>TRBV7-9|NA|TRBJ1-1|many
TGTGCCAGCAGCTTAGCGCGGGGCGACACTGAAGCTTTCTTT
CASSLARGDTEAFF
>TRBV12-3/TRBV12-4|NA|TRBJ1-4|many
TGTGCCAGCACAAGGGCTGATGAAAAACTGTTTTTT
CASTRADEKLFF
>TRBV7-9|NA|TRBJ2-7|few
TGTGCCAGCAGCTTAGGTGACTCATGGGAGCAGTACTTC
CASSLGDSWEQYF
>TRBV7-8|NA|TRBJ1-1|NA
TGTGCCAGCAGCTTAGATCTTGGGGCTGAAGCTTTCTTT
CASSLDLGAEAFF
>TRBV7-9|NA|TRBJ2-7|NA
TGTGCCAGCAGGAAGGGGGACACCTACGAGCAGTACTTC
CASRKGDTYEQYF
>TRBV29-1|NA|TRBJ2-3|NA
TGCAGCGTCGGAACTACTACAGATACGCAGTATTTT
CSVGTTTDTQYF
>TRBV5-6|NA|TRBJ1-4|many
TGTGCCAGCAGCTTGAGGAATAATGAAAAACTGTTTTTT
CASSLRNNEKLFF
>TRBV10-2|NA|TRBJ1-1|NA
TGCGCCAGCAGTGAGTCGGGTACAGGGAACACTGAAGCTTTCTTT
CASSESGTGNTEAFF
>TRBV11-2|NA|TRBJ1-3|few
TGTGCCAGCAGCTTCGAGACAGTCCAGGAGGGAAACACCATATATTTT
CASSFETVQEGNTIYF
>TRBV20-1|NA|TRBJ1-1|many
TGCAGTGCTAGGGGGTCGGGTGAAGCTTTCTTT
CSARGSGEAFF
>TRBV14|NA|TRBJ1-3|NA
TGTGCCAGCAGCCAAGGGTGGCCTGGAAACACCATATATTTT
CASSQGWPGNTIYF
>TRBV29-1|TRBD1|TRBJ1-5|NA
TGCAGCGTCATAGAACAGGGGGGCGCGAGTCAGCCCCAGCATTTT
CSVIEQGGASQPQHF
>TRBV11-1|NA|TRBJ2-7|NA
TGTGCCAGCAGCTCCTCGCGGCACAGGGCAAACGAGCAGTACTTC
CASSSSRHRANEQYF
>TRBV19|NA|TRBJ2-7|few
TGTGCCAGTTCCGGGGCCGGGGGCCACGAGCAGTACTTC
CASSGAGGHEQYF
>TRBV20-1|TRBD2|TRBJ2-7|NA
TGCAGTGCCACACCGGGACTAGCCCTTTCCTACGAGCAGTACTTC
CSATPGLALSYEQYF
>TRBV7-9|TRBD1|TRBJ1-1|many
TGTGCCAGCAGCTTGACAGGGAGAGGGACTGAAGCTTTCTTT
CASSLTGRGTEAFF
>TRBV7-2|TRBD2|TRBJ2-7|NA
TGTGCCAGCTCTGGGGGACTAGCTTCCGAGCAGTACTTC
CASSGGLASEQYF
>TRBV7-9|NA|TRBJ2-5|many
TGTGCCAGCAGTTTCACAGGGTTGGAGACCCAGTACTTC
CASSFTGLETQYF
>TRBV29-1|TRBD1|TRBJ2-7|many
TGCAGCGTTGTGAGACAGGGGACCCCCTACGAGCAGTACTTC
CSVVRQGTPYEQYF
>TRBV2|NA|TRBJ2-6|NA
TGTGCCAGCAGTGCAGGGCTGAACACTGAAGCTTTC
CASSAGLNTEAF
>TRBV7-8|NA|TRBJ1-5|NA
TGTGCCAGCAGCTTAATAGGACCAAGGACCGGGGGGTATAGCAATCAGCCCCAGCATTTT
CASSLIGPRTGGYSNQPQHF
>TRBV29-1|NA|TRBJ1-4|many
TGCAGCGTTGAGGTTGGGGTCGGGCTCGGGGGTGAAAAACTGTTTTTT
CSVEVGVGLGGEKLFF
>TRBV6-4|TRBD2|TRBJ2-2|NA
TGTGCCAGCAGCCGCAAGCGGGAGGCCGGGGAGCTGTTTTTT
CASSRKREAGELFF
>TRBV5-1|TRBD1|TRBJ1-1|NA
TGCGCCAGCAGCTTGAGGGACAGGGTTTTGCCTGAAGCTTTCTTT
CASSLRDRVLPEAFF
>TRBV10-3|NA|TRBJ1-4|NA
TGTGCCATCAGTAAGGGACAAAGAGAAAAACTGTTCTTT
CAISKGQREKLFF